A single sample is the source of the 23 T cell receptor beta chains below, sequenced in a study of blood T cell repertoires in COVID-19. Here immunoSEQ multiplex PCR was the method, and the copy in TCRdb shows in-frame clones only, minus some. This table has about 87,000 clones, approximately 71% appearing once. Sequencing was performed on peripheral blood. These receptors were obtained from a woman in her fifties or sixties with acute or convalescent COVID-19.

The chain combines TRBV18 with TRBJ1-3; 7 bases map to TRBD1. J gave up 0 bases and V 5 bases, and 4 bases lay outside the gene matches. This CDR3 contains 15 residues. The germline CDR1 and CDR2 sequences are KGHSH and LQKENI. CDR3 region: CASSGQELSGNTIYF. The CDR3 DNA reads as TGTGCCAGCTCAGGACAGGAACTCTCTGGAAACACCATATATTTT.

The chain links TRBV28 to TRBJ2-1, with 8 nucleotides matching TRBD1. The CDR3 is 16 residues long. The V gene's germline CDR1 is MDHEN and CDR2 SYDVKM. The V and J ends lost 4 bases and 4 bases, in that order; junction bases with no gene match: 9. The CDR3, as DNA: TGTGCCAGCAGTTCTCCTCCCGGGACAGGTTACAATGAGCAGTTCTTC. Protein: CASSSPPGTGYNEQFF.

This clone was seen a handful of times. The chain is built from TRBV7-3 and TRBJ2-3; 13 bases align to TRBD2. Trimming at V came to 3 bases and at J to 1 base, leaving 1 base not matched to a gene. The CDR3 length is 16 residues. Germline V gives CDR1 SGHTA, CDR2 FQGTGA. The CDR3 sequence: CASSLGTSGGTDTQYF. The CDR3 coding sequence is TGTGCCAGCAGCTTGGGGACTAGCGGGGGCACAGATACGCAGTATTTT.

This chain connects TRBV20-1 to TRBJ1-2; a weak D match, TRBD1 (5 bases). V lost 3 bases, J lost 8 bases, and 10 bases lay in between. The CDR3 has 11 residues. Per germline, CDR1 DFQATT and CDR2 SNEGSKA (reference sequence). CDR3 in DNA: TGCAGTGCTAGCAGGGTCGGCGGCTACACCTTC. It translates to CSASRVGGYTF.

The V and J genes are TRBV6-5 and TRBJ1-4; TRBD1 aligns across 9 bases. Germline loops: CDR1 MNHEY, CDR2 SVGAGI. V shed 4 bases, J shed 5 bases, and the junction held 5 bases outside the gene matches. CDR3 length equals 15 residues. CDR3 sequence (DNA): TGTGCCAGCAGTTCTCCCGGGACAGGGAATGAAAAACTGTTTTTT. Its translation: CASSSPGTGNEKLFF.

This chain links TRBV14 with TRBJ2-1; TRBD2 matches at 12 bases. The V gene end was trimmed by 0 bases and the J gene end by 9 bases; junction bases not matched to a gene: 3. Germline assignment: CDR1 SGHDN and CDR2 FVKESK. The CDR3 loop spans 15 amino acids. In DNA form, the CDR3 reads TGTGCCAGCAGCCAAGAACTAGCGGGGGGCCGTGAGCAGTTCTTC. It encodes CASSQELAGGREQFF.

The J gene is TRBJ1-2, the V gene TRBV6-5, with TRBD1 as a possible D gene (5 bases). Trimming took 6 bases from V and 4 from J, leaving 12 bases between them. The length of the CDR3 is 13 residues. The germline V gene encodes CDR1 MNHEY and CDR2 SVGAGI. This chain's CDR3 is CASSLGAPYGYTF. The CDR3 DNA is TGTGCCAGCAGCCTAGGGGCGCCCTATGGCTACACCTTC.

This clone is a singleton in its sample. The gene calls are TRBV19 and TRBJ2-7, with D tentatively TRBD2 (5 bases). Deletions cut 4 bases from V and 7 bases from J, with 17 bases between. The CDR3 totals 14 residues. From germline, CDR1 is LNHDA and CDR2 SQIVND (reference sequence). The CDR3 bases are TGTGCCAGTAGTACTAGAGGAGGCAACTGGGAGCAGTACTTC. Amino acid sequence: CASSTRGGNWEQYF.

The chain links TRBV7-2 to TRBJ2-5; TRBD1 agrees at 9 bases. Germline-derived CDR1 and CDR2 are SGHTA and FQGNSA. Trimming cost V 4 bases and J 5 bases; bases outside gene matches: 8. This CDR3 is built from 15 residues. The chain's CDR3 is CASSSGQGTTETQYF. CDR3 in DNA: TGTGCCAGCAGCTCGGGACAGGGAACGACGGAGACCCAGTACTTC. The full variable domain, in which reference TRBV7-2 and TRBJ2-5 provide the parts outside the CDR3, is GAGVSQSPSNKVTEKGKDVELRCDPISGHTALYWYRQSLGQGLEFLIYFQGNSAPDKSGLPSDRFSAERTGGSVSTLTIQRTQQEDSAVYLCASSSGQGTTETQYFGPGTRLLVL.

This clone was counted only a few times. The chain has TRBV7-2 and TRBJ2-1; D is possibly TRBD2 (5 bases). The CDR3 sequence is 15 residues long. Per the germline V gene, CDR1 is SGHTA and CDR2 is FQGNSA. The germline V and J ends were trimmed by 5 bases and 1 base, with 12 bases remaining between them. The CDR3 here is CASSHSGESYNEQFF. CDR3 bases: TGTGCCAGCAGCCATTCCGGGGAATCCTACAATGAGCAGTTCTTC.

In its sample, this clone was seen once. The chain uses TRBV2 and TRBJ1-4; D might be TRBD1 (5 bases). V was cut by 7 bases and J by 3 bases, with 9 bases left in between. CDR1 and CDR2 from the germline V gene are SNHLY and FYNNEI. This CDR3 comprises 13 residues. CDR3 bases: TGTGCCAGCAAAGACAGTGCTAATGAAAAACTGTTTTTT. Translated, it gives CASKDSANEKLFF.

The genes are TRBV4-1 and TRBJ1-2, with 7 bases matching TRBD1. The CDR3 contains 19 residues. The germline gives CDR1 MGHRA, CDR2 YSYEKL. V shed 0 bases, J shed 8 bases, and the junction held 21 bases outside the gene matches. The CDR3 is CASSQDPDRALGGTRGYTF. DNA of the CDR3: TGCGCCAGCAGCCAAGATCCCGACAGGGCATTAGGCGGAACTCGAGGCTACACCTTC.

This clone was counted a single time. The rearrangement uses TRBV5-5 and TRBJ1-6; TRBD1 is a possible D gene (6 bases). The CDR3 totals 15 residues. Germline CDR1 and CDR2: SGHKS and YYEKEE (reference sequence). The V and J ends lost 3 bases and 12 bases respectively, with 19 bases between them. The CDR3 is CASSYTGTQDQPLHF. The CDR3 DNA sequence: TGTGCCAGCAGCTATACCGGGACACAGGACCAACCCCTCCACTTT.

This rearrangement joins TRBV7-8 to TRBJ2-1, with 9 nucleotides matching TRBD1. V was clipped by 5 bases and J by 7 bases; unmatched bases: 12. This CDR3 contains 16 residues. Germline V gives CDR1 SGHVS, CDR2 FQNEAQ. DNA of the CDR3: TGTGCCAGCAGCCCTCGGACAGGGGCGAGAAAAAATGAGCAGTTCTTC. It is translated as CASSPRTGARKNEQFF.

The sample holds a few counts of this clone. This chain uses TRBV6-6 with TRBJ1-6, with D hard to call. Trimming removed 5 bases from V and 8 bases from J, with 10 bases in between. Looked up from germline, CDR1 is MNHNY and CDR2 is SVGAGI (reference sequence). The CDR3 is 13 residues long. The CDR3 DNA is TGTGCCAGCAGTCTCGGGGTCTATTCACCCCTCCACTTT. The encoded protein is CASSLGVYSPLHF.

The J gene is TRBJ1-4, the V gene TRBV11-2, with unresolved D. V gave up 1 base and J gave up 5 bases, with 8 bases separating them. The CDR3 is made up of 14 amino acids. The germline V gene has CDR1 SGHAT and CDR2 FQNNGV. The CDR3 sequence is CASSLVAVNEKLFF. In DNA, the CDR3 is TGTGCCAGCAGCTTAGTGGCCGTCAATGAAAAACTGTTTTTT.

The chain is built from TRBV15 and TRBJ2-1; possibly TRBD1 for D (6 bases). This CDR3 contains 16 residues. Trimming cost V 0 bases and J 5 bases, with 14 bases left between them. CDR1 is LNHNV, CDR2 YYDKDF, per germline (reference sequence). CDR3 sequence: CATSRDRDIGDNEQFF. The CDR3 nucleotides are TGTGCCACCAGCAGAGATCGGGACATCGGCGACAATGAGCAGTTCTTC. Looking up the rest from reference TRBV15 and TRBJ2-1 gives the full variable domain: DAMVIQNPRYQVTQFGKPVTLSCSQTLNHNVMYWYQQKSSQAPKLLFHYYDKDFNNEADTPDNFQSRRPNTSFCFLDIRSPGLGDTAMYLCATSRDRDIGDNEQFFGPGTRLTVL.

The chain employs TRBV7-2 and TRBJ2-6; the D gene is possibly TRBD2 (5 bases). This CDR3 is 16 amino acids long. From germline, CDR1 is SGHTA and CDR2 FQGNSA. The germline V and J ends were trimmed by 4 bases and 0 bases, with 10 bases remaining between them. Here the CDR3 DNA reads TGTGCCAGCAGCTCAGGACTGTTCTCTGGGGCCAACGTCCTGACTTTC. Protein: CASSSGLFSGANVLTF.

The gene calls are TRBV29-1 and TRBJ2-2; 8 bases align to TRBD2. The CDR3 has 14 residues. The junction had 2 bases not matched to a gene; V was cut back by 4 bases and J by 1 base. Germline CDR1 reads SQVTM; CDR2 reads ANQGSEA. CDR3: CSVGRGGNTGELFF. The DNA for the CDR3 is TGCAGCGTTGGACGGGGGGGGAACACCGGGGAGCTGTTTTTT.

This sequence joins TRBV5-1 and TRBJ1-5, with a possible D match to TRBD1 (6 bases). This CDR3 is built from 16 residues. Germline CDR1 is SGHRS and CDR2 is YFSETQ. V lost 0 bases and J lost 1, with 11 bases in between. This chain's CDR3 is CASSLAGGLSNQPQHF. The CDR3 DNA is TGCGCCAGCAGCTTGGCTGGGGGCTTGAGCAATCAGCCCCAGCATTTT.

The chain couples TRBV7-8 to TRBJ2-1; TRBD2 might be the D (6 bases). The CDR3 consists of 18 residues. Germline CDR1 is SGHVS and CDR2 is FQNEAQ. The V gene lost 1 base and the J gene lost 0 bases, with 16 bases spanning the gap. CDR3 in DNA: TGTGCCAGCAGCTTAGGGGGCGGGGTGGACACCTCCTACAATGAGCAGTTCTTC. Amino acid sequence: CASSLGGGVDTSYNEQFF.

V gene TRBV27 combines with J gene TRBJ2-7; 9 bases align to TRBD1. Trimming cost V 5 bases and J 5 bases; bases outside gene matches: 13. CDR1 and CDR2 (germline): MNHEY, SMNVEV (reference sequence). This CDR3 has 16 amino acids. Here the CDR3 DNA reads TGTGCCAGCAGTCCGGACAGGGGAGTTGGAGTCCACGAGCAGTACTTC. As protein: CASSPDRGVGVHEQYF.

This chain uses TRBV5-5 with TRBJ1-2; TRBD1 matches at 9 bases. Per the germline V gene, CDR1 is SGHKS and CDR2 is YYEKEE (reference sequence). V dropped 4 bases and J dropped 10; count of bases not matched to a gene: 8. CDR3 length: 13 residues. CDR3 sequence reads: CASSVGDRASYTF. CDR3 DNA: TGTGCCAGCAGCGTCGGGGACAGGGCCTCCTACACCTTC.